The 18 T cell receptor beta chains reported below all come from one sample, sequenced in a study of cytomegalovirus exposure and HLA in healthy donors (dated by TCRdb to about 2017). Libraries were made using the immunoSEQ multiplex PCR assay. The multiplex PCR relied on a mix of 60 forward primers for TCR Vbeta segments and 13 reverse primers for TCR Jbeta segments. This is the immuneACCESS table as TCRdb keeps it, with only in-frame sequences that have V and J called. A part of the clones is gone; compared with another copy, unresolved V genes explain less than half, and the rest is unexplained. This specimen's table enumerates about 200,000 clones. The top ten clonotypes cover roughly 0.74% of the sample. Sequenced: PBMCs. These receptors came from a boy younger than 18 in good health and CMV-seronegative.

The V call is TRBV30, the J call TRBJ1-1, with D unclear. The ends were cut back, 0 bases at V and 5 bases at J, with 19 bases in the middle. CDR3 length equals 16 residues. Germline V gene sequence: CDR1 GTSNPN, CDR2 SVGIG (reference sequence). The CDR3 here is CAWSVAVVGRRTEAFF. DNA for the CDR3: TGTGCCTGGAGTGTAGCCGTGGTCGGGAGACGGACTGAAGCTTTCTTT.

This chain connects TRBV6-6 to TRBJ1-6; no clear D gene. Germline CDR1 and CDR2: MNHNY and SVGAGI (reference sequence). The CDR3 is 14 residues long. Trimming removed 2 bases from V and 8 bases from J, with 10 bases in between. CDR3 DNA sequence: TGTGCCAGCAGTTACCAGAATTTGGATTCACCCCTCCACTTT. Translating gives CASSYQNLDSPLHF.

V is TRBV19 and J is TRBJ1-4; 7 bases are shared with TRBD1. J lost 5 bases, V lost 4 bases, and 4 bases had no gene match. This CDR3 region has 14 residues. Per germline, CDR1 LNHDA and CDR2 SQIVND (reference sequence). In nucleotides, the CDR3 is TGTGCCAGTAGTAACAGGGGAGGAAATGAAAAACTGTTTTTT. Translation: CASSNRGGNEKLFF. Full variable domain (missing parts from reference TRBV19 and TRBJ1-4): DGGITQSPKYLFRKEGQNVTLSCEQNLNHDAMYWYRQDPGQGLRLIYYSQIVNDFQKGDIAEGYSVSREKKESFPLTVTSAQKNPTAFYLCASSNRGGNEKLFFGSGTQLSVL.

The chain recombines TRBV7-9 with TRBJ2-5; 12 bases map to TRBD1. V trimming: 4 bases; J trimming: 3 bases; junction bases outside the gene matches: 6. The germline V gene has CDR1 SEHNR and CDR2 FQNEAQ (reference sequence). This CDR3 has 16 residues. CDR3 sequence reads: CASSSGTGGVKETQYF. The CDR3 DNA sequence: TGTGCCAGCAGCTCAGGGACAGGGGGCGTCAAAGAGACCCAGTACTTC.

J is TRBJ2-3 and V is TRBV5-4; D unresolved. CDR3 length equals 13 residues. V was pared by 4 bases and J by 5 bases, with 11 bases between. Germline V CDR1 and CDR2: SGHNT, YYREEE (reference sequence). CDR3 amino acids: CASSNNRGDTQYF. The CDR3 DNA follows: TGTGCCAGCAGCAACAATAGAGGAGATACGCAGTATTTT. Full variable domain (remainder filled in from reference TRBV5-4 and TRBJ2-3): ETGVTQSPTHLIKTRGQQVTLRCSSQSGHNTVSWYQQALGQGPQFIFQYYREEENGRGNFPPRFSGLQFPNYSSELNVNALELDDSALYLCASSNNRGDTQYFGPGTRLTVL.

The chain links TRBV18 to TRBJ1-1, with 7 bases aligning to TRBD1. The CDR3 sequence is 15 residues long. The ends lost 2 bases at V and 5 bases at J; junction bases unmatched: 8. Germline-derived CDR1 and CDR2 are KGHSH and LQKENI. The CDR3 DNA is TGTGCCAGCTCACCAGTGACAGGGTTGGGTACTGAAGCTTTCTTT. Protein: CASSPVTGLGTEAFF.

The chain links TRBV7-6 to TRBJ2-5; 14 positions match TRBD2. The length of the CDR3 is 17 residues. The V gene end was trimmed by 5 bases and the J gene end by 3 bases; junction bases not matched to a gene: 8. Germline CDR1 is SGHVS and CDR2 is FNYEAQ. This CDR3 reads CASSIGLAGGSKETQYF. CDR3 in DNA: TGTGCCAGCAGCATAGGACTAGCGGGGGGCTCGAAAGAGACCCAGTACTTC.

The V gene is TRBV30, the J gene TRBJ1-1; perhaps TRBD1 as D (6 bases). The CDR3 is made up of 14 amino acids. The V end lost 0 bases, the J end lost 5 bases, and 13 bases lay between the germline ends. Germline assignment: CDR1 GTSNPN and CDR2 SVGIG (reference sequence). The CDR3 DNA is TGTGCCTGGAGTGTACGTCTAAGGGGGACTGAAGCTTTCTTT. It is translated as CAWSVRLRGTEAFF.

The CDR3 loop reads CASQGRETQYF. CDR3 DNA sequence: TGTGCCAGCCAGGGGCGGGAGACCCAGTACTTC. The V call is TRBV2, the J call TRBJ2-5, with TRBD1 as a possible D gene (6 bases). CDR1 is SNHLY and CDR2 is FYNNEI in the germline V gene. The CDR3 contains 11 residues. V was shortened by 8 bases and J by 5 bases, with 9 bases between the two germline ends.

This chain connects TRBV6-5 to TRBJ1-1; weak D call: TRBD1 (5 bases). Germline V gene lookup returns CDR1 MNHEY and CDR2 SVGAGI. V lost 7 bases and J lost 3, with 18 bases in between. The CDR3 has 15 residues. The CDR3 nucleotides read TGTGCCAGCACCCACAACCTAGGGGATGACACTGAAGCTTTCTTT. Residues: CASTHNLGDDTEAFF.

The CDR3 DNA is TGTGCCAGCAGCCCCCGCAGGGCCAACTCCTACGAGCAGTACTTC. The encoded protein is CASSPRRANSYEQYF. The chain links TRBV7-8 to TRBJ2-7; maybe TRBD1 (5 bases). V lost 5 bases, J lost 0 bases, and 14 bases lay in between. Germline V gives CDR1 SGHVS, CDR2 FQNEAQ. CDR3 size: 15 residues.

This chain uses TRBV11-2 with TRBJ2-5, with TRBD1 as a possible D gene (6 bases). CDR1 is SGHAT, CDR2 FQNNGV, per germline. The ends were cut back, 4 bases at V and 4 bases at J, with 10 bases in the middle. This CDR3 spans 13 amino acids. The CDR3 sequence: CASSYGTTETQYF. In DNA form, the CDR3 reads TGTGCCAGCAGCTATGGGACAACAGAGACCCAGTACTTC.

The chain couples TRBV10-3 to TRBJ2-1, with 9 bases identical to TRBD1. CDR3 length: 13 amino acids. J lost 8 bases, V lost 7 bases, and 6 bases had no gene match. Germline V CDR1 and CDR2: ENHRY, SYGVKD. This CDR3 reads CAITRTGDDEQFF. CDR3 DNA: TGTGCCATCACCAGGACAGGGGACGATGAGCAGTTCTTC.

The chain combines TRBV4-1 with TRBJ1-5; D is undetermined. The CDR3 covers 12 residues. Trimming pared 3 bases from V and 7 bases from J, leaving 7 bases between. The germline CDR1 and CDR2 sequences are MGHRA and YSYEKL. The chain's CDR3 is CASSQGGQPQHF. In nucleotides, the CDR3 is TGCGCCAGCAGCCAGGGAGGCCAGCCCCAGCATTTT.

The chain combines TRBV30 with TRBJ1-2; the D gene is possibly TRBD1 (5 bases). The CDR3 is 16 residues long. The germline V gene has CDR1 GTSNPN and CDR2 SVGIG (reference sequence). V was trimmed by 4 bases and J by 4 bases, leaving 22 bases between them. The CDR3 DNA is TGTGCCTGGATGGTGGAGACAGCCGGGCGAGGCTATGGCTACACCTTC. Amino acid sequence: CAWMVETAGRGYGYTF.

The J gene is TRBJ2-1, the V gene TRBV6-5; 9 bases line up with TRBD2. Germline-derived CDR1 and CDR2 are MNHEY and SVGAGI. The length of the CDR3 is 15 residues. Losses at the gene ends were 1 base for V and 8 bases for J; bases not matched to a gene: 6. The CDR3 loop is CASSYWRGGPDEQFF. The CDR3, as DNA: TGTGCCAGCAGTTACTGGCGGGGGGGCCCGGATGAGCAGTTCTTC.

The V and J genes are TRBV7-2 and TRBJ2-3; 14 bases line up with TRBD2. Per germline, CDR1 SGHTA and CDR2 FQGNSA. V shed 4 bases, J shed 4 bases, and the junction held 4 bases outside the gene matches. The CDR3 runs 16 residues. The CDR3 coding sequence is TGTGCCAGCAGCTCGGGACTAGCGGGGGCCTCAGATACGCAGTATTTT. It specifies CASSSGLAGASDTQYF.

The chain combines TRBV6-5 with TRBJ1-2; 9 nucleotides line up with TRBD1. Unmatched junction bases numbered 7, after V lost 6 bases and J lost 5 bases. CDR1 is MNHEY, CDR2 SVGAGI, per germline. The CDR3 covers 14 residues. CDR3 nucleotides: TGTGCCAGCAGGAACCCGGGACAGGGTTATGGCTACACCTTC. As protein: CASRNPGQGYGYTF.